One and the same sample provided the 2 T cell receptor beta chains below, sequenced in a study of neurological immune-mediated disorders. Each CDR3 protein gets one entry after TCRdb re-called the 5' RACE reads with MiXCR. The sample holds around 51,000 distinct CDR3 sequences, approximately 12% seen once. Time point indicated: longitudinal time-point 3. The sequenced sample was PBMCs. All receptors derive from a male donor with HTLV-1-associated myelopathy (HAM/TSP).

This clonotype has a handful of counts. This chain links TRBV5-4 with TRBJ2-3; unclear D gene. V was pared by 1 base and J by 2 bases, with 8 bases between. CDR3 size: 14 residues. Germline CDR1 reads SGHNT; CDR2 reads YYREEE (reference sequence). This CDR3 is CASSLMVATDTQYF. The CDR3 bases are TGTGCCAGCAGCTTGATGGTTGCCACAGATACGCAGTATTTT.

The table lists this clonotype with many counts. V usage is TRBV6-2 or TRBV6-3 and J usage is TRBJ2-7, with TRBD1 as a possible D gene (6 bases). This CDR3 comprises 13 residues. Trimming took 7 bases from V and 3 from J, leaving 13 bases between them. The germline V gene has CDR1 MNHEY and CDR2 SVGEGT. In DNA, the CDR3 is TGTGCCAGCACACGGACAGCCCTCTACGAGCAGTACTTC. Encoded protein: CASTRTALYEQYF.